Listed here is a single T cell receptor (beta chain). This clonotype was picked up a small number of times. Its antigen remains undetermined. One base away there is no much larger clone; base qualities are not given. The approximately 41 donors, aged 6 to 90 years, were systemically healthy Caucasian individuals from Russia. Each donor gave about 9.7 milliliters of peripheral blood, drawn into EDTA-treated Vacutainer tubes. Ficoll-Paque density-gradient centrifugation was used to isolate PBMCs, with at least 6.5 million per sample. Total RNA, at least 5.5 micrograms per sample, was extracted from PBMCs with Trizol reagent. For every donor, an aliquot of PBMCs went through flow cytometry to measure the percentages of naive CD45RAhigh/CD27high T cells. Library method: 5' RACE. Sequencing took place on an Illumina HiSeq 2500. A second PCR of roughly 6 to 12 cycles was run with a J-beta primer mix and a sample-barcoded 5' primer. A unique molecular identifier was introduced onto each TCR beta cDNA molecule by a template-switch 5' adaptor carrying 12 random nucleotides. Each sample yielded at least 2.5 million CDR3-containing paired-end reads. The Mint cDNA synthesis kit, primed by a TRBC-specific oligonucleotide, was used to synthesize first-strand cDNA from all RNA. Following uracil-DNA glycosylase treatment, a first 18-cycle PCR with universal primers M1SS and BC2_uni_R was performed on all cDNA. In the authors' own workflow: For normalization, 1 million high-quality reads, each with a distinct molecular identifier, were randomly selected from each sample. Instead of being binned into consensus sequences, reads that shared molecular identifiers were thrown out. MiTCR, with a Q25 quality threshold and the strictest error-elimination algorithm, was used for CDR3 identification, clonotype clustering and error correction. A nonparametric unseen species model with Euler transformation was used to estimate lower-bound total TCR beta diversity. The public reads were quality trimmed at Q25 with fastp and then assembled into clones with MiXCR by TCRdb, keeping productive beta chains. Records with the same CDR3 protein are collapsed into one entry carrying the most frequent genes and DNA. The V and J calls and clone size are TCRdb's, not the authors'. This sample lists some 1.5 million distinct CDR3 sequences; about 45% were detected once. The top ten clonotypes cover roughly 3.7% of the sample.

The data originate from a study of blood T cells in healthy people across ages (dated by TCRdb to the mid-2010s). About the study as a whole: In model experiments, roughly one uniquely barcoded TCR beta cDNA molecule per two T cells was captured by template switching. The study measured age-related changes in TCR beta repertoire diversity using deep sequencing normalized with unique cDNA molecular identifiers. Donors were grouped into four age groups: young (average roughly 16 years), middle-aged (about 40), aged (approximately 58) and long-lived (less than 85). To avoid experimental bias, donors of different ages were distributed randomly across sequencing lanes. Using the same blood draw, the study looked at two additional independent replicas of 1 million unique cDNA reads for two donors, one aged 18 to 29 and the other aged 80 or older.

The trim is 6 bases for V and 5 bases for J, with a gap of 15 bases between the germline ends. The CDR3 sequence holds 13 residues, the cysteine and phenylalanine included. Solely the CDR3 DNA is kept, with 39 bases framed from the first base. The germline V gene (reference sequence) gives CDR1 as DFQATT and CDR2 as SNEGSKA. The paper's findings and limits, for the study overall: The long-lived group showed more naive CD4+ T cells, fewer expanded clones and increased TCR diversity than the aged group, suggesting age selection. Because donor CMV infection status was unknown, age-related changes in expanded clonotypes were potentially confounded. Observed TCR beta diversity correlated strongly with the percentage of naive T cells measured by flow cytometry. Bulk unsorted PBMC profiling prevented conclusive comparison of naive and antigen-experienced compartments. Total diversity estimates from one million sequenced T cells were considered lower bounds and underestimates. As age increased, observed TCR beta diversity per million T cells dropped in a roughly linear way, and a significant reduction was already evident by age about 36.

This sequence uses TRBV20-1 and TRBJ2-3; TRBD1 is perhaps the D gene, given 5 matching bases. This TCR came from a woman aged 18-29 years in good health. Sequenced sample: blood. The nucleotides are TGCAGTGCAAGAAAAGACACAGGAGATACGCAGTATTTT. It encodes CSARKDTGDTQYF.